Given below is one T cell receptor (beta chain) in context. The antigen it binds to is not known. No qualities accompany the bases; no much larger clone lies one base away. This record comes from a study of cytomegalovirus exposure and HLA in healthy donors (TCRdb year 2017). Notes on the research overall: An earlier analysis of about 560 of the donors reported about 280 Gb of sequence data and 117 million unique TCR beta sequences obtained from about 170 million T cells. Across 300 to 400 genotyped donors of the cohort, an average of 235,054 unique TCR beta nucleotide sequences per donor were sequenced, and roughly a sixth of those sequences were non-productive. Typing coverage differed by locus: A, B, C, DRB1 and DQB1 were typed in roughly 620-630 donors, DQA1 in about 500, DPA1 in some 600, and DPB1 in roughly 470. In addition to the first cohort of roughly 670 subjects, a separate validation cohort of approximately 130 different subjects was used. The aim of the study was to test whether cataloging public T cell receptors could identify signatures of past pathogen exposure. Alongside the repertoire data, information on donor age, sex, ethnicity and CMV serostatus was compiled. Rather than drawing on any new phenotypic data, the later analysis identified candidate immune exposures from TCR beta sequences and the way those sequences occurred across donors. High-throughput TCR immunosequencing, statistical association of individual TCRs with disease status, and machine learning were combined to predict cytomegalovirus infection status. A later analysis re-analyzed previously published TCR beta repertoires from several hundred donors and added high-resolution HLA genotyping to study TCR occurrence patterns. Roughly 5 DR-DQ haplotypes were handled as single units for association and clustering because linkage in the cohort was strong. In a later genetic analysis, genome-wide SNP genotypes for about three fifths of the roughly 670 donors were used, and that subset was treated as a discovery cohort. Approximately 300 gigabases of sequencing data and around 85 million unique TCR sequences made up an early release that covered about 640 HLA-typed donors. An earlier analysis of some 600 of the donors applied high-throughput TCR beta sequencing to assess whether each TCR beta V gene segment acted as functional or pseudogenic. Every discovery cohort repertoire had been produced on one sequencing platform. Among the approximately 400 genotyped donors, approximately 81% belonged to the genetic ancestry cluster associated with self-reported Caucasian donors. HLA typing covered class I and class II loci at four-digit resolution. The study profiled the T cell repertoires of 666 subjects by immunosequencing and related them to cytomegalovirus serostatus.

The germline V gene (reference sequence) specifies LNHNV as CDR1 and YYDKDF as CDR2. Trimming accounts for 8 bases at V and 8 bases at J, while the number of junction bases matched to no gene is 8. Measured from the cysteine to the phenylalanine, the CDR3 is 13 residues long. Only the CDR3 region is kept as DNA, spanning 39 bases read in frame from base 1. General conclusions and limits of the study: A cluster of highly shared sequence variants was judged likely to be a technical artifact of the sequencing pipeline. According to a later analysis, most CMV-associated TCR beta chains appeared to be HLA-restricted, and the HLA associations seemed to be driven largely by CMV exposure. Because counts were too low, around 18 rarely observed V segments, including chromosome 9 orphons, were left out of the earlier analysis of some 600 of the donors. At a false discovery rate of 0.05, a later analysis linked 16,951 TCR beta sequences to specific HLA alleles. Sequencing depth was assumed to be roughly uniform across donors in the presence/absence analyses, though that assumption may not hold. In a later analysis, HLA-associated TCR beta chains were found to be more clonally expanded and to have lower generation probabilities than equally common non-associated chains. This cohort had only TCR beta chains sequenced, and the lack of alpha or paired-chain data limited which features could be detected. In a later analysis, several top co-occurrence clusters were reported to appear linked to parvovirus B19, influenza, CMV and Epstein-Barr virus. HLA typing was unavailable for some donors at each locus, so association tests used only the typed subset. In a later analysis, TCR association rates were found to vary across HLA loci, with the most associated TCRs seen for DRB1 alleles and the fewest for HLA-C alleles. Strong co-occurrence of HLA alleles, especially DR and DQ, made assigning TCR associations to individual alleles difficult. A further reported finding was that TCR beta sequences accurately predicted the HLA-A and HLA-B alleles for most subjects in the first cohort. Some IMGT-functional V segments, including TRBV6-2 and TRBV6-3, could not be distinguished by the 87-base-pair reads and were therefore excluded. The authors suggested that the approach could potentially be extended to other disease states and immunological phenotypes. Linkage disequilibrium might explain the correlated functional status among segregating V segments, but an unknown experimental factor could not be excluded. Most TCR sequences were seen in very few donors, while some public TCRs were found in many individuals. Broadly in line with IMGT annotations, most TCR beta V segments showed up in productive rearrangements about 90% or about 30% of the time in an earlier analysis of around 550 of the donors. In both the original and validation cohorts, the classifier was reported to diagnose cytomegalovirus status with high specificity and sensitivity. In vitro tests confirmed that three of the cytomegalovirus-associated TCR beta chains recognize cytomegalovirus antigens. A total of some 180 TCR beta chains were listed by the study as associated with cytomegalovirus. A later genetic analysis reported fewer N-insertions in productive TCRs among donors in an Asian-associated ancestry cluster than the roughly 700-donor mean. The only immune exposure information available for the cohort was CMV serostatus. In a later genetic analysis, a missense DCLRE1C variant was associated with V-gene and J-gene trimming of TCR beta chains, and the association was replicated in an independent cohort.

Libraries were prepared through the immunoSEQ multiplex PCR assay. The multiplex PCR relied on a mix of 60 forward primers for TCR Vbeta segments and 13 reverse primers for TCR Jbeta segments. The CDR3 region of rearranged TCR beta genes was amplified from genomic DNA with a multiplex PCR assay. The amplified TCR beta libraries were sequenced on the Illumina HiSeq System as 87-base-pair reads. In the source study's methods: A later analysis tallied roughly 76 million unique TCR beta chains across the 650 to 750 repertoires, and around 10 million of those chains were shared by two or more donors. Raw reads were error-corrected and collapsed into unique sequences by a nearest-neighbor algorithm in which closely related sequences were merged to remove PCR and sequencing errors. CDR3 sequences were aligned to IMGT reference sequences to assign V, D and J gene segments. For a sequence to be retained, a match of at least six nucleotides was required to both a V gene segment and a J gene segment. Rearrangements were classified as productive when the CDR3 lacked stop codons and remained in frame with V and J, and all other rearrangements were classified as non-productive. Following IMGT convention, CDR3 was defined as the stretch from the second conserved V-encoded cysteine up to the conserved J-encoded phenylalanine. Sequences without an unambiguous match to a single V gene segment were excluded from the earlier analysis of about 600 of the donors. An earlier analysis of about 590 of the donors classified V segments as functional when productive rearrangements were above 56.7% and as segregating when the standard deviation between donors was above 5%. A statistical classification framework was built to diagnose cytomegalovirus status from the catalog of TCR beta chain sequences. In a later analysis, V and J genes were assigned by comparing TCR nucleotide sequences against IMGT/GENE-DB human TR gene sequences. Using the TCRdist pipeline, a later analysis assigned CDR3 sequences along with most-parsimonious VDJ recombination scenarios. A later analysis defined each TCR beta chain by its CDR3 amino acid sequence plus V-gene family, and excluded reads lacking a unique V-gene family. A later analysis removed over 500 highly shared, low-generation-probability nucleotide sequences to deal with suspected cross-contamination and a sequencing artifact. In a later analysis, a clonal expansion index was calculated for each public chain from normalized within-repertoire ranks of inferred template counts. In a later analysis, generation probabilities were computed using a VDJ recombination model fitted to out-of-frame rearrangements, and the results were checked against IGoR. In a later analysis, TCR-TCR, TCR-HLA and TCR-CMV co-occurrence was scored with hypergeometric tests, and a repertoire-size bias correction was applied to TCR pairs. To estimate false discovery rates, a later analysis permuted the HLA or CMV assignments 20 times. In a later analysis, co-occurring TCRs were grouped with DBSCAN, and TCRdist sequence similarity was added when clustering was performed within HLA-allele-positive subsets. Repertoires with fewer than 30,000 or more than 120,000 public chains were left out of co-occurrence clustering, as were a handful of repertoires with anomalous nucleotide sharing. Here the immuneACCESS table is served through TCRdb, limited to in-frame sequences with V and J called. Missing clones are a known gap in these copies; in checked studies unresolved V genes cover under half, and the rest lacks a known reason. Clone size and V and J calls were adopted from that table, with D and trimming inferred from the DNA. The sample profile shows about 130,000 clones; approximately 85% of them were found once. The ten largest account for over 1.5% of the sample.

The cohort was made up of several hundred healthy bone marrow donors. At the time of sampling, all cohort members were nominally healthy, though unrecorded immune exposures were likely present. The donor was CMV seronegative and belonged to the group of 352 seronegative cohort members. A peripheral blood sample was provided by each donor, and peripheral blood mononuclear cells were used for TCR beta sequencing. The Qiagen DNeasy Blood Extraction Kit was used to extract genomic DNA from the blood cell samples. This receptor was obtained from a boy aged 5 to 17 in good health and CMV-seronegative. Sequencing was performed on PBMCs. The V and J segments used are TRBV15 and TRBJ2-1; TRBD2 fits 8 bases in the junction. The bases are TGTGCCACCGCCCCGGGACTAGATCATGAGCAGTTCTTC. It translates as CATAPGLDHEQFF.